A single TCR beta chain is shown here with its context. This sample is part of a study of blood T cell repertoires in COVID-19. Study overall: Researchers got acute and convalescent COVID-19 samples from the United States, Italy and Spain. PBMCs, B-cell-depleted T cells, or T cells provided the cDNA or gDNA that made up the material.

The participants were between roughly 18 and 100 years old and came from under 25 US areas. Participants' own reports of clinical history determined their cohort assignment. Method: immunoSEQ multiplex PCR; TCRdb's copy keeps in-frame clones and lacks some. The table records under 150,000 clones, roughly 90% of them present only once. This clonotype was obtained from a woman younger than 45 with acute COVID-19. Sequenced sample: PBMCs or T cells enriched from blood (not recorded which).

CDR3 in amino acids: CASSSGFNEQFF. The CDR3 region has the DNA TGTGCCAGCAGCTCCGGGTTCAATGAGCAGTTCTTC. The V and J genes are TRBV7-2 and TRBJ2-1; D call uncertain. The CDR3 covers 12 residues. Germline CDR1 is SGHTA and CDR2 is FQGNSA. V lost 4 bases, J lost 6 bases, and 7 bases lay in between.